The 21 T cell receptor beta chains below were found in one sample sequenced in a study of blood T cells in healthy people across ages. Primers used in a second PCR of about 7 to 12 cycles were a sample-barcoded 5' primer and a J-beta primer mix. MiXCR, run by TCRdb on the 5' RACE reads, gives a single entry per CDR3 protein. The sample shows over 600,000 distinct CDR3 sequences, 56% of them seen only once. The sequencing sample was made of blood. The receptors here all came from a middle-aged man in good health.

This clonotype was found a few times. This rearrangement joins TRBV7-3 to TRBJ2-7; TRBD2 matches at 12 bases. This CDR3 has 16 residues. V lost 5 bases and J lost 1; bases outside the gene matches: 6. Germline V lookup: CDR1 SGHTA, CDR2 FQGTGA. The CDR3 here is CASSKTSGSGSYEQYF. CDR3 DNA sequence: TGTGCCAGCAGCAAGACTAGCGGGAGTGGGTCCTACGAGCAGTACTTC.

The chain joins TRBV12-3 or TRBV12-4 to TRBJ1-5, with 9 bases lining up with TRBD1. The CDR3 spans 14 residues. J was trimmed by 7 bases and V by 1 base; bases with no gene match: 2. CDR3 protein: CASSLGDREQPQHF. CDR3 nucleotide sequence: TGTGCCAGCAGTTTAGGGGACAGGGAGCAGCCCCAGCATTTT.

V gene TRBV7-9 combines with J gene TRBJ2-1; D unresolved. The germline V gene has CDR1 SEHNR and CDR2 FQNEAQ (reference sequence). This CDR3 is built from 14 residues. V lost 0 bases to trimming and J lost 8 bases, with 11 bases between them. This CDR3 reads CASSLAGRLDEQFF. For the CDR3, the DNA is TGTGCCAGCAGCTTAGCGGGCAGGTTGGATGAGCAGTTCTTC.

The chain employs TRBV19 and TRBJ1-1; D gene unclear. This CDR3 has 13 amino acids. Trimming took off 6 bases at V and 4 bases at J, with 12 bases between the two ends. Germline V gives CDR1 LNHDA, CDR2 SQIVND (reference sequence). CDR3 DNA sequence: TGTGCCAGTAGCGCAGGATTATCCACTGAAGCTTTCTTT. Translated, it gives CASSAGLSTEAFF.

The chain recombines TRBV6-1 with TRBJ1-2; D call uncertain. The length of the CDR3 is 14 residues. V lost 0 bases and J lost 4, with 9 bases in between. CDR1 is MNHNS and CDR2 is SASEGT in the germline V gene. The CDR3 region is CASSEADLGYGYTF. CDR3 nucleotide sequence: TGTGCCAGCAGTGAAGCAGACTTGGGCTATGGCTACACCTTC.

This chain joins TRBV5-1 and TRBJ2-1; the D gene could be TRBD1 or TRBD2 (5 bases each). The CDR3 loop spans 15 amino acids. Germline CDR1 is SGHRS and CDR2 is YFSETQ. Deletions cut 4 bases from V and 6 bases from J, with 17 bases between. CDR3 nucleotide sequence: TGCGCCAGCAGCAGGTACGGGGCGACGTCCAATGAGCAGTTCTTC. Protein sequence: CASSRYGATSNEQFF.

This clonotype turned up a few times. The chain links TRBV6-1 to TRBJ1-5; D gene uncertain. Germline assignment: CDR1 MNHNS and CDR2 SASEGT. The CDR3 consists of 15 residues. With 1 base removed from V and 7 bases from J, the gap between germline ends came to 14 bases. CDR3 protein: CASSEVQDAIQPQHF. CDR3 bases: TGTGCCAGCAGTGAAGTCCAGGACGCAATACAGCCCCAGCATTTT.

The gene calls are TRBV4-1 and TRBJ1-6, with TRBD1 as a possible D gene (6 bases). The CDR3 has 20 amino acids. V was pared by 3 bases and J by 11 bases, with 32 bases between. Germline V gives CDR1 MGHRA, CDR2 YSYEKL. The chain's CDR3 is CASSQTYLVNNEEQGTPLHF. The DNA for the CDR3 is TGCGCCAGCAGCCAGACATATCTAGTGAATAATGAGGAGCAGGGGACACCCCTCCACTTT.

The V and J genes are TRBV3-1 and TRBJ2-1; TRBD2 matches at 15 bases. J lost 7 bases, V lost 4 bases, and 5 bases had no gene match. Germline V gene data show CDR1 as LGHDT and CDR2 as YNNKEL (reference sequence). The CDR3 length is 16 residues. The CDR3 DNA follows: TGTGCCAGCAGCCGTTGGACTAGCGGGGGGGAGAATGAGCAGTTCTTC. Residues: CASSRWTSGGENEQFF.

This clonotype was counted only a few times. This chain links TRBV7-8 with TRBJ2-2; D is possibly TRBD1 (6 bases). This CDR3 is 19 amino acids long. V was shortened by 1 base and J by 2 bases, with 20 bases between the two germline ends. Germline-derived CDR1 and CDR2 are SGHVS and FQNEAQ. CDR3 DNA sequence: TGTGCCAGCAGCTTAGACAGGGTTTGGGGAAACCCAAACACCGGGGAGCTGTTTTTT. Encoded protein: CASSLDRVWGNPNTGELFF.

The chain couples TRBV4-3 to TRBJ2-1, with a tentative D call TRBD2 (5 bases). CDR3 length: 19 residues. The ends were cut back, 0 bases at V and 5 bases at J, with 23 bases in the middle. CDR1 and CDR2 (germline): LGHNA, YSLEER. CDR3 in amino acids: CASSQDPGTILSRDNEQFF. In DNA, the CDR3 is TGCGCCAGCAGCCAAGATCCGGGAACTATCCTGTCGCGGGACAATGAGCAGTTCTTC.

V usage is TRBV3-1 and J usage is TRBJ2-1; a weak D match, TRBD1 (5 bases). In germline, CDR1 is LGHDT, CDR2 YNNKEL (reference sequence). The CDR3 length is 16 residues. Trimming pared 0 bases from V and 8 bases from J, leaving 17 bases between. CDR3 region: CASSQDRAGLGHEQFF. The CDR3 coding sequence is TGTGCCAGCAGCCAAGATAGGGCAGGGTTGGGGCATGAGCAGTTCTTC.

This clonotype has more than one count but fewer than ten. The genes are TRBV7-9 and TRBJ2-3, with D unclear. CDR3 length: 12 amino acids. V gave up 9 bases and J gave up 5 bases, with 12 bases separating them. CDR1 SEHNR and CDR2 FQNEAQ come from the germline V gene (reference sequence). The CDR3 spells CASATGQDTQYF. CDR3 nucleotide sequence: TGTGCCAGTGCGACGGGTCAAGATACGCAGTATTTT.

This CDR3 reads CASSKARFGVNTGELFF. CDR3 bases: TGTGCCAGCAGCAAAGCACGATTCGGGGTTAACACCGGGGAGCTGTTTTTT. The V and J genes are TRBV21-1 and TRBJ2-2. TRBV21-1 is a known pseudogene. The CDR3 has 17 amino acids.

The chain recombines TRBV24-1 with TRBJ2-6; 7 bases agree with TRBD2. This CDR3 is built from 19 residues. Looked up from germline, CDR1 is KGHDR and CDR2 is SFDVKD. V shed 5 bases, J shed 0 bases, and the junction held 12 bases outside the gene matches. The DNA of the CDR3 is TGTGCCACCAGTGTGGGGGGGAACAGGCTCATCTCTGGGGCCAACGTCCTGACTTTC. Protein product: CATSVGGNRLISGANVLTF.

This clonotype was detected many times. The chain couples TRBV6-1 to TRBJ2-2; D is unresolved. Germline CDR1 and CDR2: MNHNS and SASEGT. The V and J ends lost 3 bases and 4 bases respectively, with 9 bases between them. The CDR3 spans 14 residues. The CDR3 here is CASSEGTPTGELFF. The CDR3, as DNA: TGTGCCAGCAGTGAGGGTACTCCCACCGGGGAGCTGTTTTTT.

V and J are TRBV29-1 and TRBJ1-1; TRBD1 aligns across 8 bases. Germline-derived CDR1 and CDR2 are SQVTM and ANQGSEA. V was clipped by 4 bases and J by 0 bases; unmatched bases: 7. The CDR3 consists of 15 residues. The CDR3 sequence is CSVGLQGGVNTEAFF. As DNA, the CDR3 is TGCAGCGTTGGTCTACAGGGGGGGGTGAACACTGAAGCTTTCTTT.

The chain links TRBV20-1 to TRBJ1-2; D is ambiguous. Germline assignment: CDR1 DFQATT and CDR2 SNEGSKA (reference sequence). V was trimmed by 0 bases and J by 7 bases, leaving 3 bases between them. This CDR3 comprises 10 residues. The CDR3 DNA reads as TGCAGTGCTAGAGAGAGTGGCTACACCTTC. Translating gives CSARESGYTF.

J is TRBJ2-5 and V is TRBV24-1, with D possibly being TRBD2 (6 bases). The V end was cut by 3 bases, the J end by 0 bases, with 19 bases between. CDR3 length equals 18 residues. In germline, CDR1 is KGHDR, CDR2 SFDVKD. The CDR3 reads CATSDPPPSREYQETQYF. Here the CDR3 DNA reads TGTGCCACCAGTGATCCCCCCCCTAGTCGGGAGTACCAAGAGACCCAGTACTTC.

Notes on this clonotype: A junction end diverges from the germline sequence, so it may reflect a read error. The chain carries TRBV5-1 and TRBJ2-1; the match to TRBD2 covers 10 bases. The CDR3 is 17 amino acids. The V gene's germline CDR1 is SGHRS and CDR2 YFSETQ. For the CDR3, the DNA is TGCACCAGCAGCTTGGTTAGCGGGGGGAGCTCCTACAATGAGCAGTTCTTC. It encodes CTSSLVSGGSSYNEQFF.

This clonotype came up a few times. The chain couples TRBV29-1 to TRBJ2-1, with D possibly called TRBD1 or TRBD2 (7 bases each). The V and J ends lost 8 bases and 6 bases respectively, with 23 bases between them. Germline assignment: CDR1 SQVTM and CDR2 ANQGSEA. There are 15 residues in the CDR3. CDR3 coding DNA: TGCAGCCACCAGCATCAGGGAGGGGGCTCCAATGAGCAGTTCTTC. Translated, it gives CSHQHQGGGSNEQFF.